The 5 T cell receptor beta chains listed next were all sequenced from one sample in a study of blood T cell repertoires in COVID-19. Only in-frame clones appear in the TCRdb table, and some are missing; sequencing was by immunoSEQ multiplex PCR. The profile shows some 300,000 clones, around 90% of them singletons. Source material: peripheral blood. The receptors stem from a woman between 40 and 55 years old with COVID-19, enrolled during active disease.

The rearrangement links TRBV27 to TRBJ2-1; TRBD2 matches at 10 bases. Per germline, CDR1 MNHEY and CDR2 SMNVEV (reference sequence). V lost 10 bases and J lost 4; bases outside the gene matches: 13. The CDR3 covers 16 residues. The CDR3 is CATSDVSGRGYNEQFF. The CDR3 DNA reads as TGTGCCACCTCTGATGTGAGCGGGAGGGGGTACAATGAGCAGTTCTTC.

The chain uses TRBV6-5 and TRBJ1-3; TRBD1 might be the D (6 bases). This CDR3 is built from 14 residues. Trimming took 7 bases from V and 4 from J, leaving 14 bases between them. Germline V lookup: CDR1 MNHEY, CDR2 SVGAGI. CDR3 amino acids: CASKSGTTGNTIYF. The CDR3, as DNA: TGTGCCAGCAAAAGTGGGACAACGGGAAACACCATATATTTT.

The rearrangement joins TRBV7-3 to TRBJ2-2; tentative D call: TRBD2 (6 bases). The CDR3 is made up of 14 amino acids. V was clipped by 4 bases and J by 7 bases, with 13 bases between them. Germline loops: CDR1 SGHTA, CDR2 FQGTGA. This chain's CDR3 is CASSSLTGVGELFF. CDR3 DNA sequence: TGTGCCAGCAGCTCACTTACGGGAGTCGGGGAGCTGTTTTTT. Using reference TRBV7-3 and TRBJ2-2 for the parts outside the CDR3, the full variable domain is GAGVSQTPSNKVTEKGKYVELRCDPISGHTALYWYRQSLGQGPEFLIYFQGTGAADDSGLPNDRFFAVRPEGSVSTLKIQRTERGDSAVYLCASSSLTGVGELFFGEGSRLTVL.

The CDR3 sequence: CASSFDDVSRASNQPQHF. In DNA form, the CDR3 reads TGTGCCAGCAGCTTTGATGATGTGTCGAGGGCTAGCAATCAGCCCCAGCATTTT. This chain links TRBV12-1 with TRBJ1-5. TRBV12-1 has pseudogene status. This CDR3 has 18 residues.

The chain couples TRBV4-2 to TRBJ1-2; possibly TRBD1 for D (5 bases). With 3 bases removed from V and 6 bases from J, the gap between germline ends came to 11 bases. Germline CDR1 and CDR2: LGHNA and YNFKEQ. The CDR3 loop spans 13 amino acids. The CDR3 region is CASSHGGVDGYTF. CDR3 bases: TGTGCCAGCAGCCACGGGGGGGTAGATGGCTACACCTTC.